Sequencing of this T cell receptor beta chain was carried out in a study of blood T cells in healthy people across ages. The authors ran a second PCR of about 7 to 12 cycles using a sample-barcoded 5' primer and a J-beta primer mix. Using its own MiXCR run on the 5' RACE reads, TCRdb lists one record per CDR3 protein. The sample comprises about 930,000 distinct CDR3 sequences, 25% to 35% of which are singletons, and roughly 10% rests with the top ten. The germline V gene has CDR1 SGHRS and CDR2 YFSETQ. V dropped 4 bases and J dropped 8 bases, with 9 bases sitting between them. This CDR3 region has 11 residues. These data are also associated with another study on T cells of mothers and their children.

The receptor's source is a woman aged 40 to 50 in good health. This chain uses TRBV5-1 with TRBJ1-2; no definite D call. Sequenced input: blood. Here the CDR3 reads CASSHSEGYTF. DNA for the CDR3: TGCGCCAGCAGCCACAGCGAGGGCTACACCTTC.